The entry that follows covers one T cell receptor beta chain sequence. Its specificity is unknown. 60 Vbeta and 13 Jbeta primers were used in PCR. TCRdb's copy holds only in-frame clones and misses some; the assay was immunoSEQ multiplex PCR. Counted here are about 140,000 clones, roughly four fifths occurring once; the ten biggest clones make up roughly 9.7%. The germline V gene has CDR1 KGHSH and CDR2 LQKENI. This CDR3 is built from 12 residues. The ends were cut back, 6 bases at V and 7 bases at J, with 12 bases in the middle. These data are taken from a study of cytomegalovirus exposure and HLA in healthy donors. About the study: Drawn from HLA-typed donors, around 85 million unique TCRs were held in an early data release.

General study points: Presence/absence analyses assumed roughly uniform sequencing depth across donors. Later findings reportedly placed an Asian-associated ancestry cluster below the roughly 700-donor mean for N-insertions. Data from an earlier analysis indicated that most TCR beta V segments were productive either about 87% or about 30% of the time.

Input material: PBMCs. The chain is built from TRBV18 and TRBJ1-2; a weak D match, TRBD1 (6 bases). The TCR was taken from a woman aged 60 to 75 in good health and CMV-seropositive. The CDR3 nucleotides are TGTGCCAGCTCCCCTAACAGGGCTGGCTACACCTTC. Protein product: CASSPNRAGYTF.